The 12 T cell receptor beta chains below were found in one sample sequenced in a study of cytomegalovirus exposure and HLA in healthy donors listed by TCRdb under 2017. The library was generated by the immunoSEQ multiplex PCR assay. A mixture of 60 forward primers for TCR Vbeta segments and 13 reverse primers for TCR Jbeta segments was used in the multiplex PCR. TCRdb's version of the immuneACCESS table is confined to in-frame rearrangements and falls short of the full clone set. An unresolved V gene accounts for under half of the shortfall where checked; the remainder is of unknown origin. The sample table holds about 150,000 clones, of which roughly 78% were seen once. The ten largest account for 13% of the sample. The sequencing input was PBMCs. The receptors were gathered from a woman between 50 and 59 years old in good health and CMV-seropositive.

The rearrangement links TRBV19 to TRBJ1-2, with a possible D match to TRBD1 (6 bases). This CDR3 region has 14 residues. V dropped 10 bases and J dropped 8 bases, with 23 bases sitting between them. In germline, CDR1 is LNHDA, CDR2 SQIVND (reference sequence). In DNA, the CDR3 is TGTGCCACCCTCGTTCGGCAGGGGATAGGAGGCTACACCTTC. This gives the protein CATLVRQGIGGYTF.

The rearrangement uses TRBV11-2 and TRBJ2-7; 8 bases agree with TRBD1. This CDR3 has 15 residues. Germline V CDR1 and CDR2: SGHAT, FQNNGV. After removal of 4 bases from V and 1 base from J, the junction contained 6 bases not matched to a gene. The CDR3, as DNA: TGTGCCAGCAGCTCCGGACAGGGCCAGTCCTACGAGCAGTACTTC. Translating gives CASSSGQGQSYEQYF.

The chain combines TRBV4-1 with TRBJ1-2, with D unresolved. The CDR3 contains 15 residues. Trimming removed 5 bases at V and 5 bases at J, with 18 bases between. Germline V gives CDR1 MGHRA, CDR2 YSYEKL. In DNA form, the CDR3 reads TGCGCCAGCAGCTCTGACATGACGATGAGATATGGCTACACCTTC. Its protein product is CASSSDMTMRYGYTF.

The genes are TRBV6-1 and TRBJ2-7; the D gene is possibly TRBD2 (6 bases). V was pared by 6 bases and J by 8 bases, with 14 bases between. Germline assignment: CDR1 MNHNS and CDR2 SASEGT. The CDR3 has 12 amino acids. CDR3 residues: CASREWRGKQYF. As DNA, the CDR3 is TGTGCCAGCAGAGAATGGAGGGGAAAGCAGTACTTC.

Comments on this clone: One end of the junction fails to match germline, which may point to a read error. Other DNA sequences in the sample encode the same CDR3. This chain joins TRBV7-6 and TRBJ2-7; TRBD1 might be the D (6 bases). Germline assignment: CDR1 SGHVS and CDR2 FNYEAQ. CDR3 length equals 14 residues. Here the CDR3 reads CASSLARRGYEQYF. The CDR3, as DNA: TGTGCCAGCAGCTTAGCGCGCAGGGGCTACGAACAGTACTTC. Full variable domain (rest looked up from reference TRBV7-6 and TRBJ2-7): GAGVSQSPRYKVTKRGQDVALRCDPISGHVSLYWYRQALGQGPEFLTYFNYEAQQDKSGLPNDRFSAERPEGSISTLTIQRTEQRDSAMYRCASSLARRGYEQYFGPGTRLTVT.

This clone was seen only a few times. This chain joins TRBV2 and TRBJ1-1, with TRBD1 as a possible D gene (5 bases). Germline values: CDR1 SNHLY, CDR2 FYNNEI. With 4 bases removed from V and 5 bases from J, the gap between germline ends came to 11 bases. The CDR3 covers 13 residues. CDR3 nucleotide sequence: TGTGCCAGCAGTGGGGGGGAGTCGACTGAAGCTTTCTTT. This translates into CASSGGESTEAFF.

The rearrangement links TRBV27 to TRBJ1-2; TRBD1 matches 9 bases. With 3 bases clipped from V and 8 bases from J, the junction kept 10 bases outside the gene matches. The germline V gene has CDR1 MNHEY and CDR2 SMNVEV (reference sequence). This CDR3 comprises 15 residues. The CDR3 DNA is TGTGCCAGCAGTTTTTTGAGTGGGACAGGGAAAGGCTACACCTTC. It yields the protein CASSFLSGTGKGYTF.

The rearrangement uses TRBV2 and TRBJ1-5; no reliable D call. V lost 8 bases to trimming and J lost 0 bases, with 11 bases between them. Germline V gene lookup returns CDR1 SNHLY and CDR2 FYNNEI. This CDR3 region has 14 residues. The CDR3 is CASRPLSSNQPQHF. The DNA of the CDR3 is TGTGCCAGCCGCCCCCTCAGTAGCAATCAGCCCCAGCATTTT.

With regard to this clone: Other DNA sequences of this sample code for an identical CDR3. This sequence joins TRBV6-5 and TRBJ2-7; D gene uncertain. This CDR3 spans 14 amino acids. The germline CDR1 and CDR2 sequences are MNHEY and SVGAGI. V was shortened by 0 bases and J by 4 bases, with 10 bases between the two germline ends. CDR3: CASSYSAGSYEQYF. CDR3 coding DNA: TGTGCCAGCAGTTACTCCGCAGGCTCTTACGAGCAGTACTTC.

V and J are TRBV18 and TRBJ1-2; TRBD1 might be the D (6 bases). There are 12 residues in the CDR3. V shed 6 bases and J shed 6 bases, with 11 bases lying between them. The V gene's germline CDR1 is KGHSH and CDR2 LQKENI. CDR3 amino acids: CASSQDRHGYTF. The CDR3, as DNA: TGTGCCAGCTCCCAGGACAGACATGGCTACACCTTC.

The genes are TRBV7-8 and TRBJ2-5; no reliable D call. Trimming cost V 0 bases and J 7 bases, with 6 bases left between them. The CDR3 is 12 amino acids. Germline V CDR1 and CDR2: SGHVS, FQNEAQ. The CDR3 DNA follows: TGTGCCAGCAGCTTAGCCCCAGGGACCCAGTACTTC. This encodes CASSLAPGTQYF.

The chain has TRBV6-5 and TRBJ2-5, with a possible D match to TRBD1 (6 bases). Germline CDR1 and CDR2: MNHEY and SVGAGI. CDR3 length: 13 residues. V was trimmed by 8 bases and J by 4 bases, leaving 14 bases between them. CDR3 nucleotide sequence: TGTGCCAGCTCCCCAGGGGCACGAGAGACCCAGTACTTC. It specifies CASSPGARETQYF.